One and the same sample provided the 14 T cell receptor beta chains below, sequenced in a study of regulatory T cells in long-lasting Graves disease. Noted time point: persistent/refractory GD, antithyroid drugs over 5 years with positive TRAb. TCR sequences were obtained from RNA taken from PBMCs. HTBI primers from iRepertoire and Arm-PCR of CDR3 regions yielded the TCR beta libraries. TCRdb redid the calling of the multiplex PCR reads with MiXCR, one entry per CDR3 protein. The sample contains hundreds of thousands of distinct CDR3 sequences, around a fifth of which appear only once. The sample here was peripheral blood mononuclear cells (PBMCs), taken when the disease was refractory, from a patient treated with antithyroid drugs. The receptors stem from a female donor with Graves disease.

This clonotype was seen many times. The chain joins TRBV6-1 to TRBJ1-1; weak D call: TRBD1 (5 bases). V lost 8 bases, J lost 5 bases, and 12 bases lay in between. The CDR3 runs 12 residues. Germline CDR1 reads MNHNS; CDR2 reads SASEGT. The CDR3 sequence is CASGGMDTEAFF. The CDR3 region has the DNA TGTGCCAGCGGGGGGATGGATACTGAAGCTTTCTTT.

The CDR3 DNA follows: TGTGCCAGCAGTTTTGAACGTCTGGAAGATACGCAGTATTTT. Its protein is CASSFERLEDTQYF. The chain has TRBV12-3 or TRBV12-4 and TRBJ2-3; D gene uncertain. The CDR3 covers 14 residues. V lost 3 bases to trimming and J lost 5 bases, with 12 bases between them.

The chain combines TRBV6-1 with TRBJ2-7; 11 nucleotides agree with TRBD1. After removal of 4 bases from V and 3 bases from J, the junction contained 2 bases not matched to a gene. This CDR3 region has 14 residues. Germline V gene lookup returns CDR1 MNHNS and CDR2 SASEGT. The DNA of the CDR3 is TGTGCCAGCAGTGGAGGGACAGGGGGCTACGAGCAGTACTTC. It codes for CASSGGTGGYEQYF.

The table lists this clonotype with a few counts. The chain has TRBV19 and TRBJ1-1; 8 nucleotides agree with TRBD1. The CDR3 is made up of 16 amino acids. Germline-derived CDR1 and CDR2 are LNHDA and SQIVND (reference sequence). Trimming cost V 7 bases and J 10 bases; bases outside gene matches: 20. Here the CDR3 reads CASTLSGGAEGFRAFF. The CDR3 nucleotides read TGTGCCAGTACTCTATCAGGGGGCGCGGAGGGATTCCGAGCTTTCTTT.

This clonotype was picked up a small number of times. The CDR3 protein is CASSRMAGEEKLFF. CDR3 DNA: TGTGCCAGCAGTCGGATGGCGGGCGAGGAAAAACTGTTTTTT. V is TRBV5-5 and J is TRBJ1-4; D uncertain. Trimming pared 5 bases from V and 8 bases from J, leaving 16 bases between. Germline assignment: CDR1 SGHKS and CDR2 YYEKEE (reference sequence). The CDR3 sequence is 14 residues long.

This clonotype occurred many times. This chain uses TRBV10-3 with TRBJ1-2; perhaps TRBD1 as D (5 bases). The CDR3 has 14 amino acids. CDR1 and CDR2 (germline): ENHRY, SYGVKD. The V end was cut by 11 bases, the J end by 1 base, with 17 bases between. For the CDR3, the DNA is TGTGCCTCCGTAGGGGCACACTTTAACTATGGCTACACCTTC. This encodes CASVGAHFNYGYTF.

The chain has TRBV19 and TRBJ2-6, with D maybe TRBD1 (6 bases). This CDR3 contains 18 residues. V gave up 4 bases and J gave up 1 base, with 17 bases separating them. In germline, CDR1 is LNHDA, CDR2 SQIVND (reference sequence). The CDR3 protein is CASSTRQVTRSGANVLTF. The CDR3 DNA follows: TGTGCCAGTAGTACCAGACAGGTTACAAGGTCTGGGGCCAACGTCCTGACTTTC. The full variable domain, rest sourced from reference TRBV19 and TRBJ2-6, is DGGITQSPKYLFRKEGQNVTLSCEQNLNHDAMYWYRQDPGQGLRLIYYSQIVNDFQKGDIAEGYSVSREKKESFPLTVTSAQKNPTAFYLCASSTRQVTRSGANVLTFGAGSRLTVL.

About this clonotype: The missing conserved phenylalanine or tryptophan at the end of this CDR3 makes a read error likely. The V call is TRBV7-9, the J call TRBJ1-2; 10 nucleotides agree with TRBD1. CDR1 is SEHNR and CDR2 is FQNEAQ in the germline V gene (reference sequence). CDR3 length: 15 amino acids. The V gene end was trimmed by 5 bases and the J gene end by 6 bases; junction bases not matched to a gene: 9. The CDR3 DNA sequence: TGTGCCAGCAGCACGCGTCCCGGGACAGGGGATGGCTACACCCTC. It is translated as CASSTRPGTGDGYTL.

The CDR3 loop is CSAAPGQEPYEQYF. Written as DNA, the CDR3 is TGCAGTGCAGCACCGGGACAAGAGCCCTACGAGCAGTACTTC. This chain joins TRBV20-1 and TRBJ2-7; D possibly corresponds to TRBD1 (6 bases). CDR3 size: 14 residues. V lost 6 bases, J lost 2 bases, and 17 bases lay in between. Germline CDR1 is DFQATT and CDR2 is SNEGSKA (reference sequence).

This clonotype was detected ten times or more. The chain joins TRBV29-1 to TRBJ1-2; possible D gene TRBD1, 5 bases. Germline V gives CDR1 SQVTM, CDR2 ANQGSEA. V lost 3 bases, J lost 3 bases, and 8 bases lay in between. This CDR3 is 12 amino acids long. This CDR3 reads CSVDQGDYGYTF. For the CDR3, the DNA is TGCAGCGTTGACCAGGGAGACTATGGCTACACCTTC.

This clonotype was counted ten times or more. Here the CDR3 DNA reads TGTGCCAGCAGTTCATTAGCGGGAACTATCTACGAGCAGTACTTC. Translation gives CASSSLAGTIYEQYF. V and J are TRBV12-3 or TRBV12-4 and TRBJ2-7; 8 bases agree with TRBD2. The trim removed 4 bases at V and 3 bases at J, leaving 8 bases unmatched. The CDR3 loop spans 15 amino acids.

This clonotype was recorded many times. The genes are TRBV24-1 and TRBJ1-1; no clear D gene. This CDR3 has 12 amino acids. Germline CDR1 is KGHDR and CDR2 is SFDVKD. The germline V and J ends were trimmed by 1 base and 12 bases, with 11 bases remaining between them. The CDR3 is CATSDFKGVTFF. The CDR3 nucleotides read TGTGCCACCAGTGATTTCAAGGGTGTGACTTTCTTT.

This chain uses TRBV28 with TRBJ2-7; 9 bases are a match to TRBD1. Germline CDR1 and CDR2: MDHEN and SYDVKM. The CDR3 runs 14 residues. The J segment lost 5 bases and the V segment lost 6 bases, leaving 8 bases of the junction unmatched. The CDR3 DNA reads as TGTGCCAGCAGACCGGGACAGGGATGGGACGAGCAGTACTTC. This codes for CASRPGQGWDEQYF.

This clonotype was seen repeatedly, ten times or more. V and J are TRBV6-5 and TRBJ1-2, with unresolved D. CDR3 length: 17 residues. V shed 1 base and J shed 0 bases, with 15 bases lying between them. The germline CDR1 and CDR2 sequences are MNHEY and SVGAGI. The CDR3 DNA reads TGTGCCAGCAGTTACTACACCGGGGTACATCCTAACTATGGCTACACCTTC. Residues: CASSYYTGVHPNYGYTF.